The 20 T cell receptor beta chains listed next were all sequenced from one sample in a study of cytomegalovirus exposure and HLA in healthy donors. The PCR contained 60 Vbeta and 13 Jbeta primers. Sequenced by immunoSEQ multiplex PCR; TCRdb stores in-frame clones only, minus some. The sample lists around 93,000 clones; roughly four fifths were seen once. The sequencing sample was made of PBMCs. These TCRs come from a man aged 25-45 years in good health and CMV-seropositive.

The chain is built from TRBV10-3 and TRBJ2-1; 13 bases fit TRBD2. The ends lost 6 bases at V and 11 bases at J; junction bases unmatched: 4. The germline CDR1 and CDR2 sequences are ENHRY and SYGVKD. This CDR3 comprises 13 residues. In DNA, the CDR3 is TGTGCCATCAGAGGACTAGCGGGAGAAAAGCAGTTCTTC. It codes for CAIRGLAGEKQFF.

V and J are TRBV7-9 and TRBJ2-1, with 12 nucleotides matching TRBD2. The CDR3 is 16 amino acids. Germline trimming cut 3 bases from V and 9 bases from J; bases unmatched to any gene: 9. Germline V gene lookup returns CDR1 SEHNR and CDR2 FQNEAQ (reference sequence). The CDR3 here is CASSFFTASGRVEQFF. As DNA, the CDR3 is TGTGCCAGCAGCTTTTTCACCGCTAGCGGGAGGGTTGAGCAGTTCTTC.

This chain uses TRBV5-6 with TRBJ2-2, with TRBD1 matching over 7 bases. The CDR3 is 17 residues long. J was trimmed by 1 base and V by 4 bases; bases with no gene match: 10. Per germline, CDR1 SGHDT and CDR2 YYEEEE. As DNA, the CDR3 is TGTGCCAGCAGCCCGATGACGGACAGGCTGAACACCGGGGAGCTGTTTTTT. Residues: CASSPMTDRLNTGELFF.

The chain uses TRBV10-1 and TRBJ2-5; TRBD2 matches at 7 bases. The assigned J gene may be wrong: the sequence end matches TRBJ2-7 better. This CDR3 is 14 amino acids long. Germline assignment: CDR1 WNHNN and CDR2 SYGVQD (reference sequence). CDR3 in amino acids: CASSESGNSYEQYF. The CDR3 nucleotides read TGCGCCAGCAGTGAAAGCGGGAACTCCTACGAGCAGTACTTC.

This chain connects TRBV6-1 to TRBJ2-1; D possibly corresponds to TRBD2 (6 bases). This CDR3 contains 15 residues. CDR1 is MNHNS, CDR2 SASEGT, per germline. V was cut by 3 bases and J by 7 bases, with 16 bases left in between. CDR3: CASSEVPAGLNEQFF. CDR3 in DNA: TGTGCCAGCAGTGAGGTGCCCGCGGGATTGAATGAGCAGTTCTTC.

V is TRBV7-2 and J is TRBJ1-1; D is unresolved. CDR3 length equals 13 residues. V was shortened by 1 base and J by 1 base, with 4 bases between the two germline ends. Germline V gives CDR1 SGHTA, CDR2 FQGNSA. The CDR3 region is CASSLGRNTEAFF. The CDR3 DNA reads as TGTGCCAGCAGCTTAGGCAGGAACACTGAAGCTTTCTTT.

This clone was picked up one time. This sequence joins TRBV11-3 and TRBJ2-2, with 7 bases identical to TRBD2. Losses at the gene ends were 1 base for V and 2 bases for J; bases not matched to a gene: 4. Per germline, CDR1 SGHNT and CDR2 YENEEA. There are 16 residues in the CDR3. The CDR3 is CASSLVSGGNTGELFF. As DNA, the CDR3 is TGTGCCAGCAGCTTAGTGTCGGGAGGCAACACCGGGGAGCTGTTTTTT.

The gene calls are TRBV6-5 and TRBJ2-3, with no clear D. CDR1 MNHEY and CDR2 SVGAGI come from the germline V gene. The CDR3 is 13 residues long. The V end was cut by 2 bases, the J end by 6 bases, with 9 bases between. For the CDR3, the DNA is TGTGCCAGCAGTTACATGGAAGCGGATACGCAGTATTTT. Its translation is CASSYMEADTQYF.

This chain uses TRBV28 with TRBJ1-4, with a tentative D call TRBD1 (6 bases). In germline, CDR1 is MDHEN, CDR2 SYDVKM. The CDR3 contains 14 residues. Trimming removed 3 bases at V and 8 bases at J, with 13 bases between. The CDR3 reads CASSLPGGLEKLFF. The CDR3 region has the DNA TGTGCCAGCAGTTTGCCCGGGGGGCTGGAAAAACTGTTTTTT.

This clone was seen just once. The rearrangement joins TRBV4-3 to TRBJ2-3, with 10 bases that match TRBD2. Germline CDR1 and CDR2: LGHNA and YSLEER. Trimming removed 3 bases from V and 6 bases from J; junction bases left unmatched: 9. The CDR3 spans 16 residues. As DNA, the CDR3 is TGCGCCAGCAGCCACGAAGCGGGAGGGCCATGGGATACGCAGTATTTT. Translated: CASSHEAGGPWDTQYF.

The chain employs TRBV28 and TRBJ2-3, with TRBD2 matching over 14 bases. Germline trimming cut 1 base from V and 3 bases from J; bases unmatched to any gene: 9. CDR1 and CDR2 (germline): MDHEN, SYDVKM. CDR3 size: 19 residues. CDR3 sequence: CASSLLSLGLAGGTDTQYF. Here the CDR3 DNA reads TGTGCCAGCAGTTTATTATCCCTCGGACTAGCGGGAGGAACAGATACGCAGTATTTT.

This chain joins TRBV29-1 and TRBJ1-2; 8 bases are shared with TRBD1. This CDR3 is 13 amino acids long. V was pared by 4 bases and J by 10 bases, with 11 bases of the junction left unmatched. Germline V gene sequence: CDR1 SQVTM, CDR2 ANQGSEA. Here the CDR3 DNA reads TGCAGCGTTGGGACAGGGATAATGGTGGACTACACCTTC. It specifies CSVGTGIMVDYTF.

This chain joins TRBV6-5 and TRBJ2-1; perhaps TRBD1 as D (5 bases). CDR3 length: 15 amino acids. The germline V gene encodes CDR1 MNHEY and CDR2 SVGAGI. The germline V and J ends were trimmed by 5 bases and 2 bases, with 13 bases remaining between them. The CDR3 here is CASSRNRLPYNEQFF. The CDR3, as DNA: TGTGCCAGCAGTCGGAACAGGCTCCCCTACAATGAGCAGTTCTTC.

About this clone itself: An end of the junction does not agree with germline; a read error may underlie this. The genes are TRBV11-2 and TRBJ2-1, with a possible D match to TRBD1 (5 bases). Germline CDR1 is SGHAT and CDR2 is FQNNGV. The CDR3 is made up of 13 amino acids. The DNA of the CDR3 is TGTGCCAGCACCTTAGGACATTACAATGAGCAGTTCTTC. The encoded protein is CASTLGHYNEQFF.

This clone is a singleton in its sample. This chain uses TRBV5-1 with TRBJ2-1; TRBD2 matches at 10 bases. Germline loops: CDR1 SGHRS, CDR2 YFSETQ. The V and J ends lost 4 bases and 3 bases, in that order; junction bases with no gene match: 10. There are 17 residues in the CDR3. The CDR3 region has the DNA TGCGCCAGCAGCCCCCAACGGACTAGCGGTGACTACAATGAGCAGTTCTTC. This encodes CASSPQRTSGDYNEQFF.

The V gene is TRBV28, the J gene TRBJ2-4, with 7 bases matching TRBD2. The CDR3 has 11 amino acids. Per germline, CDR1 MDHEN and CDR2 SYDVKM. With V trimmed by 6 bases and J by 11 bases, 4 bases remained unmatched. CDR3 residues: CASRGGVVQYF. The CDR3, as DNA: TGTGCCAGCAGGGGGGGGGTGGTTCAGTACTTC. The whole variable domain, remainder taken from reference TRBV28 and TRBJ2-4, is DVKVTQSSRYLVKRTGEKVFLECVQDMDHENMFWYRQDPGLGLRLIYFSYDVKMKEKGDIPEGYSVSREKKERFSLILESASTNQTSMYLCASRGGVVQYFGAGTRLSVL.

This sequence joins TRBV30 and TRBJ1-5; D might be TRBD1 (6 bases). The germline CDR1 and CDR2 sequences are GTSNPN and SVGIG (reference sequence). With 4 bases removed from V and 2 bases from J, the gap between germline ends came to 12 bases. The length of the CDR3 is 14 residues. In DNA, the CDR3 is TGTGCCTGGACTCCGCAGGGGCGCAATCAGCCCCAGCATTTT. This gives the protein CAWTPQGRNQPQHF.

The rearrangement joins TRBV6-1 to TRBJ1-1; D is unclear. V was shortened by 3 bases and J by 10 bases, with 15 bases between the two germline ends. The CDR3 covers 13 residues. The V gene's germline CDR1 is MNHNS and CDR2 SASEGT. The CDR3: CASSDQNLEGAFF. CDR3 nucleotide sequence: TGTGCCAGCAGTGATCAGAATCTCGAGGGAGCTTTCTTT.

The rearrangement uses TRBV29-1 and TRBJ2-7, with 9 bases matching TRBD1. The CDR3 length is 11 residues. CDR1 SQVTM and CDR2 ANQGSEA come from the germline V gene. V shed 6 bases, J shed 6 bases, and the junction held 3 bases outside the gene matches. This CDR3 is CSVQGAGEQYF. The CDR3 nucleotides read TGCAGCGTACAGGGGGCGGGCGAGCAGTACTTC.

The chain joins TRBV4-3 to TRBJ2-1, with 12 bases identical to TRBD2. The CDR3 has 16 amino acids. The V gene end was trimmed by 2 bases and the J gene end by 2 bases; junction bases not matched to a gene: 1. CDR1 is LGHNA, CDR2 YSLEER, per germline. The CDR3 loop is CASSQWTSGTYNEQFF. CDR3 DNA sequence: TGCGCCAGCAGCCAATGGACTAGCGGGACCTACAATGAGCAGTTCTTC.